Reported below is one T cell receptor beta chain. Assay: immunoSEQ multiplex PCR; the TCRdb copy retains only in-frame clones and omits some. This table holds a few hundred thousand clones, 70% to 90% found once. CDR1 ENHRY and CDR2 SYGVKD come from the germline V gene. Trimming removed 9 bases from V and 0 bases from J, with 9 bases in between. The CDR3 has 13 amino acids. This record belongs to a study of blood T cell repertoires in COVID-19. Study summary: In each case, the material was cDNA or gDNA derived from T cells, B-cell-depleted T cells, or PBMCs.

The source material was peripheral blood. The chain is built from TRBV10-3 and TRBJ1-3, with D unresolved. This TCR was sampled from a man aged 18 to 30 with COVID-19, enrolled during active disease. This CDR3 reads CAISQVSGNTIYF. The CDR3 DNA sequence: TGTGCCATATCCCAGGTCTCTGGAAACACCATATATTTT.